Described below is a single T cell receptor beta chain sequence and its context. The antigen it binds to is not known. Per-nucleotide qualities are absent, and no much larger clonotype sits a single base away. This sample was taken from a study of control samples from healthy donors and cancer patients (TCRdb year 2020). There are 15 amino acids in the CDR3, from cysteine to phenylalanine inclusive. Only CDR3 DNA remains: 45 bases, in frame from the first base. V and J are truncated by 0 bases and 4 bases respectively, leaving an intervening sequence of 11 bases. Based on the germline V gene, the CDR1 and CDR2 sequences are SGDLS and YYNGEE. Library construction relied on the immunoSEQ multiplex PCR assay. TCRdb retrieved this table from immuneACCESS and kept in-frame rearrangements only. Not all clones are present; in checked studies, unresolved V genes account for under half, and no reason is known for the remainder. In this sample the table shows 130,000 or so clones, under 95% of which occur a single time. The ten largest clones capture roughly 14% of the sample.

The material sequenced was blood. The TCR originated in a man aged 35 to 55 in good health. The sequence joins TRBV9 to TRBJ2-1; perhaps TRBD1 is the D gene, with 6 bases matching. CDR3 protein: CASSVAGAQYNEQFF. The bases are TGTGCCAGCAGCGTAGCAGGGGCCCAGTACAATGAGCAGTTCTTC.